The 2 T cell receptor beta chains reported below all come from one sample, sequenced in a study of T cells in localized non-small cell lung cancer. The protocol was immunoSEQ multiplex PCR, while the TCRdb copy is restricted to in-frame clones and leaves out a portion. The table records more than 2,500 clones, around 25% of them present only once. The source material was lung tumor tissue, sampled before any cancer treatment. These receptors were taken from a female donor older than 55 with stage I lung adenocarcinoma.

The CDR3 loop is CASRQGMGSNQPQHF. The CDR3 DNA sequence: TGTGCCAGCAGGCAGGGGATGGGCAGCAATCAGCCCCAGCATTTT. V and J are TRBV28 and TRBJ1-5; a possible D gene is TRBD1 (6 bases). The germline V and J ends were trimmed by 6 bases and 1 base, with 13 bases remaining between them. This CDR3 is built from 15 residues. The germline gives CDR1 MDHEN, CDR2 SYDVKM.

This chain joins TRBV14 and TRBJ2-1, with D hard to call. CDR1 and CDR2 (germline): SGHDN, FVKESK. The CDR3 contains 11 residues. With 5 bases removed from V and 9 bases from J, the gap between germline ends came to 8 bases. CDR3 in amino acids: CASSNVGEQFF. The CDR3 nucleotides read TGTGCCAGCAGCAACGTGGGTGAGCAGTTCTTC.